The next 7 T cell receptor beta chains were all read from a single sample in a study of T cell changes during pregnancy in multiple sclerosis. Data came from immunoSEQ multiplex PCR; TCRdb stores just in-frame clones and leaves some out. The table has more than 30,000 clones, about 87% seen once. Sequenced here: CD8+ T cells from peripheral blood mononuclear cells, sampled in the first trimester of pregnancy. Receptors originate from a female donor with multiple sclerosis, enrolled in a pregnancy study.

The genes are TRBV12-5 and TRBJ2-1; TRBD2 might be the D (5 bases). Between the trimmed V and J ends, which lost 3 bases and 4 bases, there was a span of 10 bases. Germline CDR1 is LGHNT and CDR2 is FRNRAP. The CDR3 is 14 residues long. As DNA, the CDR3 is TGTGCTAGTGGTTTCGGGCGGGTTTACAATGAGCAGTTCTTC. Translated: CASGFGRVYNEQFF.

The chain has TRBV7-9 and TRBJ1-5; 7 bases match TRBD1. The CDR3 extends over 14 amino acids. Germline CDR1 and CDR2: SEHNR and FQNEAQ (reference sequence). The ends lost 0 bases at V and 4 bases at J; junction bases unmatched: 0. This CDR3 reads CASSLAGQNQPQHF. The CDR3 DNA follows: TGTGCCAGCAGCTTAGCGGGACAGAATCAGCCCCAGCATTTT.

The rearrangement joins TRBV27 to TRBJ1-3; D uncertain. Deletions cut 0 bases from V and 0 bases from J, with 12 bases between. CDR1 and CDR2 from the germline V gene are MNHEY and SMNVEV (reference sequence). The CDR3 contains 17 residues. DNA for the CDR3: TGTGCCAGCAGTTTATCCCCGCCTGGAGGCTCTGGAAACACCATATATTTT. Its translation is CASSLSPPGGSGNTIYF.

The chain carries TRBV6-5 and TRBJ1-2; 9 bases line up with TRBD1. The CDR3 length is 12 residues. V was clipped by 4 bases and J by 14 bases; unmatched bases: 8. Germline CDR1 reads MNHEY; CDR2 reads SVGAGI. This chain's CDR3 is CASSSPNRGLTF. The CDR3 DNA follows: TGTGCCAGCAGTTCCCCCAACAGGGGGCTGACCTTC.

The chain carries TRBV28 and TRBJ2-5; 14 nucleotides agree with TRBD2. The V gene end was trimmed by 3 bases and the J gene end by 1 base; junction bases not matched to a gene: 10. CDR1 MDHEN and CDR2 SYDVKM come from the germline V gene. The CDR3 extends over 19 amino acids. In DNA form, the CDR3 reads TGTGCCAGCAGTTTTATGGGACTAGCGGGAGAGGAAGGCCAAGAGACCCAGTACTTC. It is translated as CASSFMGLAGEEGQETQYF.

The chain combines TRBV21-1 with TRBJ1-1; the table gives TRBD1 as D, unverified against the DNA. TRBV21-1 is a pseudogene segment. The CDR3 spans 16 residues. The CDR3, as DNA: TGTGCCAGCAGCAAAGAGGGACAGGGGATCAACACTGAAGCTTTCTTT. Translation gives CASSKEGQGINTEAFF.

In DNA, the CDR3 is TGTGCCAGCAGCCCCGGCGGGGGAGAGACCCAGTACTTC. Protein sequence: CASSPGGGETQYF. The chain carries TRBV7-2 and TRBJ2-5; 7 bases fit TRBD2. From germline, CDR1 is SGHTA and CDR2 FQGNSA. CDR3 length: 13 residues. With 5 bases clipped from V and 4 bases from J, the junction kept 4 bases outside the gene matches.